This entry lists 32 T cell receptor beta chains sequenced from one sample in a study of blood T cells in healthy people across ages. The use of a sample-barcoded 5' primer and a J-beta primer mix characterized a second PCR of about 7 to 12 cycles. One entry per CDR3 protein, called by TCRdb with MiXCR from the 5' RACE reads. The sample records 1,100,000 or so distinct CDR3 sequences, 35% to 50% being singletons. Sequencing was done on a sample of blood. The receptors derive from a woman aged 60-75 years in good health.

This clonotype has more than one count but fewer than ten. The CDR3: CSVVSGTLSTDTQYF. DNA of the CDR3: TGCAGCGTTGTTTCTGGGACACTTAGCACAGATACGCAGTATTTT. The chain recombines TRBV29-1 with TRBJ2-3, with D possibly TRBD1 on 6 matching bases. The V and J ends lost 4 bases and 0 bases respectively, with 14 bases between them. Germline V gene data show CDR1 as SQVTM and CDR2 as ANQGSEA. The CDR3 contains 15 residues.

This clonotype showed up just a few times. The chain couples TRBV27 to TRBJ2-7; D may be TRBD2 (6 bases). The CDR3 runs 15 residues. V was pared by 3 bases and J by 2 bases, with 14 bases between. CDR1 is MNHEY, CDR2 SMNVEV, per germline (reference sequence). The CDR3 region is CASSFWASETYEQYF. The DNA of the CDR3 is TGTGCCAGCAGTTTCTGGGCTAGCGAGACCTACGAGCAGTACTTC.

This chain links TRBV20-1 with TRBJ2-4; TRBD1 aligns across 9 bases. The closer fit of TRBJ2-7 to the DNA end suggests the J call may be wrong. The CDR3 has 15 amino acids. Germline assignment: CDR1 DFQATT and CDR2 SNEGSKA (reference sequence). The chain's CDR3 is CSARDPGQGIAEQYF. In DNA, the CDR3 is TGCAGTGCTAGAGATCCGGGACAGGGTATTGCCGAGCAGTACTTC.

The chain carries TRBV7-9 and TRBJ2-7, with 8 bases lining up with TRBD1. Losses at the gene ends were 10 bases for V and 3 bases for J; bases not matched to a gene: 11. The germline CDR1 and CDR2 sequences are SEHNR and FQNEAQ (reference sequence). This CDR3 is built from 14 residues. The CDR3 is CAIAQDRGSYEQYF. The DNA of the CDR3 is TGTGCCATCGCTCAAGACAGGGGAAGCTACGAGCAGTACTTC. Full variable domain (missing parts from reference TRBV7-9 and TRBJ2-7): DTGVSQNPRHKITKRGQNVTFRCDPISEHNRLYWYRQTLGQGPEFLTYFQNEAQLEKSRLLSDRFSAERPKGSFSTLEIQRTEQGDSAMYLCAIAQDRGSYEQYFGPGTRLTVT.

This clonotype has a handful of counts. The rearrangement links TRBV10-3 to TRBJ2-7; the D gene could be TRBD1 or TRBD2 (5 bases each). CDR3 size: 17 residues. Germline V gene sequence: CDR1 ENHRY, CDR2 SYGVKD. V was pared by 0 bases and J by 1 base, with 16 bases between. The CDR3 DNA sequence: TGTGCCATCAGTGAGTCTCAACCCGGGACGGCTTCCTACGAGCAGTACTTC. Protein product: CAISESQPGTASYEQYF.

This chain uses TRBV27 with TRBJ2-5; TRBD1 aligns across 8 bases. This CDR3 is 13 amino acids long. CDR1 MNHEY and CDR2 SMNVEV come from the germline V gene (reference sequence). Trimming at V came to 5 bases and at J to 5 bases, leaving 4 bases not matched to a gene. The chain's CDR3 is CASSEDRVETQYF. The CDR3 bases are TGTGCCAGCAGTGAGGACAGGGTCGAGACCCAGTACTTC.

The chain joins TRBV7-3 to TRBJ2-7; TRBD1 or TRBD2 may be the D gene (5 bases each). The germline CDR1 and CDR2 sequences are SGHTA and FQGTGA. The CDR3 loop spans 13 amino acids. Trimming shortened V by 2 bases and J by 6 bases, and 11 bases separated the two germline ends. The CDR3 DNA sequence: TGTGCCAGCAGCTTACAGGGAGTTGGCGAGCAGTACTTC. Its protein is CASSLQGVGEQYF.

The chain has TRBV6-5 and TRBJ2-7; D might be TRBD1 (6 bases). Germline values: CDR1 MNHEY, CDR2 SVGAGI. Trimming shortened V by 5 bases and J by 2 bases, and 10 bases separated the two germline ends. The CDR3 extends over 13 amino acids. The CDR3 sequence is CASSDTGPYEQYF. The DNA for the CDR3 is TGTGCCAGCAGTGACACAGGGCCCTACGAGCAGTACTTC.

The rearrangement links TRBV4-1 to TRBJ2-5, with D maybe TRBD1 (6 bases). The CDR3 loop spans 15 amino acids. Germline CDR1 is MGHRA and CDR2 is YSYEKL. V lost 3 bases and J 1 base, leaving 12 bases between the germline ends. The CDR3 sequence: CASSHPQGPQETQYF. The CDR3 DNA follows: TGCGCCAGCAGCCATCCACAGGGCCCCCAAGAGACCCAGTACTTC.

This clonotype came up a few times. The V gene is TRBV4-2, the J gene TRBJ2-1; 9 bases are shared with TRBD2. Germline CDR1 LGHNA, CDR2 YNFKEQ. CDR3 length equals 15 residues. The trim removed 1 base at V and 6 bases at J, leaving 4 bases unmatched. The CDR3 DNA is TGTGCCAGCAGCCAAGCGCAGACTAGCGGCAATGAGCAGTTCTTC. Translated, it gives CASSQAQTSGNEQFF.

This clonotype was picked up one time. The V and J genes are TRBV2 and TRBJ2-4; D is perhaps TRBD1 (6 bases). The V gene lost 4 bases and the J gene lost 6 bases, with 16 bases spanning the gap. The CDR3 contains 15 residues. The germline V gene encodes CDR1 SNHLY and CDR2 FYNNEI. In DNA form, the CDR3 reads TGTGCCAGCAGTGCGGACAGCTCGGCGGGAAACATTCAGTACTTC. This translates into CASSADSSAGNIQYF.

The rearrangement uses TRBV5-1 and TRBJ1-2; 9 positions match TRBD1. The CDR3 has 14 residues. V lost 3 bases, J lost 6 bases, and 6 bases stayed unmatched. Per the germline V gene, CDR1 is SGHRS and CDR2 is YFSETQ. CDR3 residues: CASSYQTGGNGYTF. Written as DNA, the CDR3 is TGCGCCAGCAGCTACCAAACAGGGGGCAATGGCTACACCTTC.

The V gene is TRBV20-1, the J gene TRBJ2-7; 8 bases align to TRBD2. The CDR3 length is 13 residues. V lost 3 bases to trimming and J lost 4 bases; unmatched junction nucleotides: 5. CDR1 DFQATT and CDR2 SNEGSKA come from the germline V gene (reference sequence). CDR3 region: CSASSGDVYEQYF. The CDR3 nucleotides read TGCAGTGCTAGTAGCGGGGATGTTTACGAGCAGTACTTC.

This clonotype has only one observation. The chain is built from TRBV20-1 and TRBJ1-4; D is undetermined. CDR1 is DFQATT and CDR2 is SNEGSKA in the germline V gene (reference sequence). The CDR3 totals 15 residues. The V end was cut by 3 bases, the J end by 8 bases, with 19 bases between. CDR3 in DNA: TGCAGTGCTAGTTTCGACCCCCGGTTAGGCGAAAAACTGTTTTTT. As protein: CSASFDPRLGEKLFF.

The gene calls are TRBV10-3 and TRBJ1-2; TRBD1 is a possible D gene (5 bases). Trimming stripped 1 base from V and 2 bases from J, with 11 bases between. There are 15 residues in the CDR3. CDR1 and CDR2 from the germline V gene are ENHRY and SYGVKD. Written as DNA, the CDR3 is TGTGCCATCAGTGAGTGGGACTTCAGAAACTATGGCTACACCTTC. Amino acid sequence: CAISEWDFRNYGYTF.

This clonotype was detected a few times. The chain has TRBV2 and TRBJ2-1; D perhaps matches TRBD2 (6 bases). The CDR3 contains 11 residues. The germline V and J ends were trimmed by 8 bases and 8 bases, with 10 bases remaining between them. CDR1 SNHLY and CDR2 FYNNEI come from the germline V gene. CDR3 residues: CASPRRDEQFF. The CDR3 DNA follows: TGTGCCAGCCCCAGGAGGGATGAGCAGTTCTTC.

This clonotype was counted between two and nine times. The V gene is TRBV10-3, the J gene TRBJ2-5; 10 bases fit TRBD2. Unmatched junction bases numbered 12, after V lost 0 bases and J lost 5 bases. This CDR3 is 18 amino acids long. The germline V gene has CDR1 ENHRY and CDR2 SYGVKD. The CDR3 sequence is CAISESRGLAGVKETQYF. The CDR3, as DNA: TGTGCCATCAGTGAGTCACGAGGGCTAGCGGGAGTGAAGGAGACCCAGTACTTC.

This clonotype was seen a few times. The CDR3 sequence: CASPRTEAFF. The CDR3 nucleotides read TGTGCCAGCCCACGGACTGAAGCTTTCTTT. The chain has TRBV25-1 and TRBJ1-1, with D unclear. CDR1 and CDR2 from the germline V gene are MGHDK and SYGVNS. Trimming took off 8 bases at V and 5 bases at J, with 6 bases between the two ends. The CDR3 runs 10 residues. Looking up the rest from reference TRBV25-1 and TRBJ1-1 gives the full variable domain: EADIYQTPRYLVIGTGKKITLECSQTMGHDKMYWYQQDPGMELHLIHYSYGVNSTEKGDLSSESTVSRIRTEHFPLTLESARPSHTSQYLCASPRTEAFFGQGTRLTVV.

The gene calls are TRBV3-1 and TRBJ2-2, with 12 bases aligning to TRBD2. Germline CDR1 and CDR2: LGHDT and YNNKEL (reference sequence). CDR3 length: 17 residues. With 0 bases clipped from V and 3 bases from J, the junction kept 2 bases outside the gene matches. CDR3 bases: TGTGCCAGCAGCCAAGATCGACTAGCGGGAGACACCGGGGAGCTGTTTTTT. It codes for CASSQDRLAGDTGELFF.

The J gene is TRBJ2-1, the V gene TRBV20-1; 7 nucleotides match TRBD1. V shed 1 base, J shed 2 bases, and the junction held 11 bases outside the gene matches. This CDR3 is built from 17 residues. Looked up from germline, CDR1 is DFQATT and CDR2 is SNEGSKA (reference sequence). The chain's CDR3 is CSARVSSQGVPYNEQFF. CDR3 bases: TGCAGTGCTAGAGTGTCCTCCCAGGGGGTCCCCTACAATGAGCAGTTCTTC.

This clonotype has a handful of counts. This chain connects TRBV25-1 to TRBJ1-6; D may be TRBD1 (6 bases). The CDR3 covers 17 residues. Trimming left V 1 base short and J 7 bases short, with 17 bases between. Germline values: CDR1 MGHDK, CDR2 SYGVNS. The CDR3 reads CASSESPGGRWNSPLHF. CDR3 DNA: TGTGCCAGCAGTGAATCCCCCGGGGGGCGTTGGAATTCACCCCTCCACTTT.

This clonotype came up a few times. The V gene is TRBV5-1, the J gene TRBJ2-7; the D call may be TRBD1 or TRBD2 (5 bases each). The CDR3 consists of 13 residues. Deletions cut 3 bases from V and 9 bases from J, with 16 bases between. Germline V lookup: CDR1 SGHRS, CDR2 YFSETQ. CDR3 amino acids: CASSSPGTYRQYF. Here the CDR3 DNA reads TGCGCCAGCAGCTCCCCGGGGACCTACCGGCAGTACTTC.

As DNA, the CDR3 is TGTGCCAGCAGCCCCAAAAACCAACTAGCGGAAATTAGCACAGATACGCAGTATTTT. Translating it yields CASSPKNQLAEISTDTQYF. This chain connects TRBV7-9 to TRBJ2-3; TRBD2 matches at 8 bases. The CDR3 covers 19 residues. Trimming at V came to 5 bases and at J to 0 bases, leaving 16 bases not matched to a gene. In germline, CDR1 is SEHNR, CDR2 FQNEAQ (reference sequence).

There are a few counts of this clonotype. The CDR3 DNA is TGTGCCAGCAGTTTGTGGGACTTAAACTACGAGCAGTACTTC. Protein: CASSLWDLNYEQYF. The chain links TRBV28 to TRBJ2-7, with a possible D match to TRBD2 (6 bases). Germline CDR1 is MDHEN and CDR2 is SYDVKM. The CDR3 sequence is 14 residues long. Trimming left V 3 bases short and J 3 bases short, with 12 bases between.

This chain links TRBV5-6 with TRBJ1-2; a possible D gene is TRBD1 (5 bases). Per the germline V gene, CDR1 is SGHDT and CDR2 is YYEEEE. V was pared by 4 bases and J by 3 bases, with 16 bases between. The CDR3 spans 15 residues. The CDR3 spells CASSPPGTDYYGYTF. CDR3 bases: TGTGCCAGCAGCCCCCCCGGGACGGATTACTATGGCTACACCTTC.

The chain employs TRBV4-1 and TRBJ2-6; D gene uncertain. The ends were cut back, 6 bases at V and 4 bases at J, with 10 bases in the middle. CDR1 is MGHRA, CDR2 YSYEKL, per germline. The CDR3 totals 14 residues. CDR3 region: CASSRGNGANVLTF. The CDR3 DNA reads as TGCGCCAGCAGTCGAGGTAACGGGGCCAACGTCCTGACTTTC.

The table lists this clonotype with a few counts. The chain uses TRBV7-3 and TRBJ2-7; tentative D call: TRBD2 (6 bases). Germline CDR1 and CDR2: SGHTA and FQGTGA. This CDR3 contains 14 residues. Trimming removed 2 bases at V and 7 bases at J, with 15 bases between. CDR3 coding DNA: TGTGCCAGCAGCTTAGGGCTTGAGGCGGGAGAGCAGTACTTC. Translation: CASSLGLEAGEQYF.

The gene calls are TRBV7-9 and TRBJ1-1; D call uncertain. The CDR3 length is 15 residues. Germline V gene lookup returns CDR1 SEHNR and CDR2 FQNEAQ (reference sequence). Trimming stripped 5 bases from V and 3 bases from J, with 16 bases between. The CDR3 DNA reads as TGTGCCAGCAGCCCCCATCCCGTCCAGGACACTGAAGCTTTCTTT. As protein: CASSPHPVQDTEAFF.

The V and J genes are TRBV20-1 and TRBJ1-5; 12 nucleotides align to TRBD1. Germline loops: CDR1 DFQATT, CDR2 SNEGSKA (reference sequence). The CDR3 is 15 amino acids. V was pared by 6 bases and J by 7 bases, with 10 bases of the junction left unmatched. The CDR3 here is CSAHPGTGGGQPQHF. The CDR3 DNA reads TGCAGTGCACACCCCGGGACAGGGGGCGGGCAGCCCCAGCATTTT.

Note on this clonotype: This may arise from a read error, as a much more abundant clone is one base away. This CDR3 reads CASSVVLGRGYEQYF. The DNA for the CDR3 is TGTGCCAGCAGCGTAGTGTTGGGACGGGGCTACGAGCAGTACTTC. This sequence joins TRBV7-9 and TRBJ2-7, with D perhaps matching TRBD1 or TRBD2 (5 bases each). Trimming removed 5 bases at V and 3 bases at J, with 17 bases between. The CDR3 consists of 15 residues. Per the germline V gene, CDR1 is SEHNR and CDR2 is FQNEAQ (reference sequence). Based on the CDR3 plus reference TRBV7-9 and TRBJ2-7, the full variable domain is DTGVSQNPRHKITKRGQNVTFRCDPISEHNRLYWYRQTLGQGPEFLTYFQNEAQLEKSRLLSDRFSAERPKGSFSTLEIQRTEQGDSAMYLCASSVVLGRGYEQYFGPGTRLTVT.

The genes are TRBV27 and TRBJ2-2; D not resolved. The germline gives CDR1 MNHEY, CDR2 SMNVEV (reference sequence). The CDR3 is made up of 15 amino acids. Trimming shortened V by 3 bases and J by 2 bases, and 10 bases separated the two germline ends. CDR3 protein: CASSFERTNTGELFF. As DNA, the CDR3 is TGTGCCAGCAGTTTCGAAAGGACCAACACCGGGGAGCTGTTTTTT.

V and J are TRBV27 and TRBJ2-3; 7 positions match TRBD1. The CDR3 is 15 residues long. From germline, CDR1 is MNHEY and CDR2 SMNVEV (reference sequence). With 2 bases clipped from V and 4 bases from J, the junction kept 6 bases outside the gene matches. CDR3 region: CASSLQTGRADTQYF. As DNA, the CDR3 is TGTGCCAGCAGTTTACAGACAGGGCGTGCAGATACGCAGTATTTT.